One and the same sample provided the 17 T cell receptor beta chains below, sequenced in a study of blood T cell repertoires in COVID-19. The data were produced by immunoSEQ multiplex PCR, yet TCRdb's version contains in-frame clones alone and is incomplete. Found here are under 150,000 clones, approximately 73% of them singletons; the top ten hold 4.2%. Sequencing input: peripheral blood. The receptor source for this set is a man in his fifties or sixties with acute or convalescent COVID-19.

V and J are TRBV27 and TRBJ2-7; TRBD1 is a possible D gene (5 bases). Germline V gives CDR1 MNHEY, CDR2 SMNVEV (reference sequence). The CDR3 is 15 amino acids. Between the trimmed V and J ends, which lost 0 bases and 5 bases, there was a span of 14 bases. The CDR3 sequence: CASSLSLDEGDEQYF. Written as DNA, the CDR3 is TGTGCCAGCAGTTTATCGCTTGATGAAGGGGACGAGCAGTACTTC.

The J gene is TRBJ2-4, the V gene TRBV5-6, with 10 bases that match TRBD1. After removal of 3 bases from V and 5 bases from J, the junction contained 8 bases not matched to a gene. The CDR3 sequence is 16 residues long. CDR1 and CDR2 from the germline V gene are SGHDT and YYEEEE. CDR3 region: CASSSVGTGVENIQYF. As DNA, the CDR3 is TGTGCCAGCAGCTCGGTCGGGACAGGGGTCGAAAACATTCAGTACTTC. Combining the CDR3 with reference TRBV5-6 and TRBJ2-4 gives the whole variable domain DAGVTQSPTHLIKTRGQQVTLRCSPKSGHDTVSWYQQALGQGPQFIFQYYEEEERQRGNFPDRFSGHQFPNYSSELNVNALLLGDSALYLCASSSVGTGVENIQYFGAGTRLSVL.

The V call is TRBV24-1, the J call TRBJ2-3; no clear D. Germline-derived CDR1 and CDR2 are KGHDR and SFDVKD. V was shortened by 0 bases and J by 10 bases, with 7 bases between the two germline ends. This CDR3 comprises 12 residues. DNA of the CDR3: TGTGCCACCAGTGATTTGCCCTCGGCGCAGTATTTT. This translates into CATSDLPSAQYF.

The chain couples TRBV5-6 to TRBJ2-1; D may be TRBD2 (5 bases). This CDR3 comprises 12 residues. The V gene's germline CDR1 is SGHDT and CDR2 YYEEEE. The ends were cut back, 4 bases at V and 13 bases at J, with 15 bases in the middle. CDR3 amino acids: CASSATRARQFF. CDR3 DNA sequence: TGTGCCAGCAGCGCTACTAGGGCGCGTCAGTTCTTC.

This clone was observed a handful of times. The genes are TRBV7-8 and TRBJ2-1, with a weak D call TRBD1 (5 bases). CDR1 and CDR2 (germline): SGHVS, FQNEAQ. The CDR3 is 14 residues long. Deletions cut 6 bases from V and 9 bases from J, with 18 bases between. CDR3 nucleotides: TGTGCCAGCAGTCCCCCGGGCAGGGCCCCTGAGCAGTTCTTC. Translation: CASSPPGRAPEQFF.

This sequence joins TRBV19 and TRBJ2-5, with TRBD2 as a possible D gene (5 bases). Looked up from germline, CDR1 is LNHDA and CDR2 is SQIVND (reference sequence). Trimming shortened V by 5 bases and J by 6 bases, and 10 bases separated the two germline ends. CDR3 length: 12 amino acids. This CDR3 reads CASSASGKTQYF. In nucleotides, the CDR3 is TGTGCCAGTAGTGCCTCCGGGAAGACCCAGTACTTC.

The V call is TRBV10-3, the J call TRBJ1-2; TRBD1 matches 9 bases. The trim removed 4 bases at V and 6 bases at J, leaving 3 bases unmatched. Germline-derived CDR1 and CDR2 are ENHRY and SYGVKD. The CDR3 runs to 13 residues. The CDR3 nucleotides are TGTGCCATCAGTGGCGGGACAGGGAATGGCTACACCTTC. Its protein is CAISGGTGNGYTF.

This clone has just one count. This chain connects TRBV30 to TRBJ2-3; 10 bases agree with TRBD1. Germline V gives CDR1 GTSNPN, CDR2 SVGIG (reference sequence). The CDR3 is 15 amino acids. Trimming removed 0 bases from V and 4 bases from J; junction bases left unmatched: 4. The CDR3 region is CAWSVLGQGSDTQYF. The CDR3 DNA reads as TGTGCCTGGAGTGTACTGGGACAGGGGTCAGATACGCAGTATTTT. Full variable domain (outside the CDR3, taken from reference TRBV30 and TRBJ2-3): SQTIHQWPATLVQPVGSPLSLECTVEGTSNPNLYWYRQAAGRGLQLLFYSVGIGQISSEVPQNLSASRPQDRQFILSSKKLLLSDSGFYLCAWSVLGQGSDTQYFGPGTRLTVL.

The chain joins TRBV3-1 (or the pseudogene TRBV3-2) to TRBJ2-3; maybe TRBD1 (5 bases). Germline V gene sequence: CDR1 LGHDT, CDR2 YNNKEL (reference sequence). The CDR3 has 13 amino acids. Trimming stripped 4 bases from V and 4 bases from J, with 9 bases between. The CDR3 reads CASSPTRADTQYF. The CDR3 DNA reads TGTGCCAGCAGCCCCACCAGGGCAGATACGCAGTATTTT.

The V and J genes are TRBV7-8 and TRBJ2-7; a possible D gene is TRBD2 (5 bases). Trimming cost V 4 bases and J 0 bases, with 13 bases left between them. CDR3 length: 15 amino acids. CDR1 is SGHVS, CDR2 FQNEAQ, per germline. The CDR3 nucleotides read TGTGCCAGCAGCTCTAGCAGGTCCCGCTCCTACGAGCAGTACTTC. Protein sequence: CASSSSRSRSYEQYF.

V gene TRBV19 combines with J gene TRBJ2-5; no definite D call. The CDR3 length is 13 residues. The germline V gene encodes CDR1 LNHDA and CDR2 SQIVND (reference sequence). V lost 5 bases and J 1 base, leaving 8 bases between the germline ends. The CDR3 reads CASSAEFQETQYF. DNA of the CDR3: TGTGCCAGTAGTGCCGAGTTCCAAGAGACCCAGTACTTC. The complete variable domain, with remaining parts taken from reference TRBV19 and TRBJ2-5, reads DGGITQSPKYLFRKEGQNVTLSCEQNLNHDAMYWYRQDPGQGLRLIYYSQIVNDFQKGDIAEGYSVSREKKESFPLTVTSAQKNPTAFYLCASSAEFQETQYFGPGTRLLVL.

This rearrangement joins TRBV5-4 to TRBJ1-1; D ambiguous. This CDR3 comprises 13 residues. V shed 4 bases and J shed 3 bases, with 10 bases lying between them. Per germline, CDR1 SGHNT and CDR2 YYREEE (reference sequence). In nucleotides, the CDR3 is TGTGCCAGCAGCCGTGGGAGGGACACTGAAGCTTTCTTT. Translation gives CASSRGRDTEAFF.

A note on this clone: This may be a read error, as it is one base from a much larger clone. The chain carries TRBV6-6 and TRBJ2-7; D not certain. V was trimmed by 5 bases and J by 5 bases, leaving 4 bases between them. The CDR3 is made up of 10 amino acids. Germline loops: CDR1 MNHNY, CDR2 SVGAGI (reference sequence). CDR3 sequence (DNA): TGTGCCAGCAGTGCTAACGAGCAGTACTTC. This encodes CASSANEQYF.

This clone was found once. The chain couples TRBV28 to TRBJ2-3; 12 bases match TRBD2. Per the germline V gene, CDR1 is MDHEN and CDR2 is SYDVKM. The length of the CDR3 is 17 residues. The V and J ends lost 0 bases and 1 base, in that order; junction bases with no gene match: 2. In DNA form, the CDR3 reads TGTGCCAGCAGTTTATGGGCTAGCGGGAGGGGCACAGATACGCAGTATTTT. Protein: CASSLWASGRGTDTQYF. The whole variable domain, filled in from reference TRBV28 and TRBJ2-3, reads DVKVTQSSRYLVKRTGEKVFLECVQDMDHENMFWYRQDPGLGLRLIYFSYDVKMKEKGDIPEGYSVSREKKERFSLILESASTNQTSMYLCASSLWASGRGTDTQYFGPGTRLTVL.

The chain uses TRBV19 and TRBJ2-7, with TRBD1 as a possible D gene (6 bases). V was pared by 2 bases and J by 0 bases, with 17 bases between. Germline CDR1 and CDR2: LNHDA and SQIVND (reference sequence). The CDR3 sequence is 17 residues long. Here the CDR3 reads CASSIRGFGAHSYEQYF. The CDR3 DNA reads TGTGCCAGTAGTATAAGGGGGTTCGGAGCCCACTCCTACGAGCAGTACTTC.

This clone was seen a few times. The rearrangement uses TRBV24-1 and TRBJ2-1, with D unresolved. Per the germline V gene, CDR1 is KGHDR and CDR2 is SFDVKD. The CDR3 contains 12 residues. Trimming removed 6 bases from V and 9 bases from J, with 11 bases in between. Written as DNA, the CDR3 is TGTGCCACCAGTCAACCTCCCAGTGAGCAGTTCTTC. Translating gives CATSQPPSEQFF.

CDR3 DNA: TGTGCCAGCAGCTTAGGGGTCGTGAATGAAAAACTGTTTTTT. This translates into CASSLGVVNEKLFF. The chain recombines TRBV5-5 with TRBJ1-4, with D maybe TRBD1 (5 bases). CDR3 length: 14 amino acids. Between the trimmed V and J ends, which lost 2 bases and 5 bases, there was a span of 10 bases. CDR1 and CDR2 from the germline V gene are SGHKS and YYEKEE (reference sequence).